The 17 T cell receptor beta chains in this list originate from one sample, sequenced in a study of T cells in Graves' hyperthyroidism and ophthalmopathy. Regions amplified from RNA transcripts were the TCR beta CDR3 regions. With the HTBI primer set, the TCR CDR3 went through a first round of RT-PCR. TCRdb redid the calling of the multiplex PCR reads with MiXCR, one entry per CDR3 protein. Of about 160,000 distinct CDR3 sequences listed, roughly 10% are singletons. The sample comprised blood. These receptor sequences come from a woman between 18 and 29 years old with Graves' hyperthyroidism that later progressed to Graves' ophthalmopathy.

This clonotype was seen at least ten times. The gene calls are TRBV27 and TRBJ1-5; 7 bases agree with TRBD1. The CDR3 is 16 amino acids. Germline V gene sequence: CDR1 MNHEY, CDR2 SMNVEV (reference sequence). Trimming cost V 6 bases and J 0 bases; bases outside gene matches: 8. The CDR3 coding sequence is TGTGCCAGCAGCACAGGGGCCGCCTATAGCAATCAGCCCCAGCATTTT. Its translation is CASSTGAAYSNQPQHF.

This clonotype appeared a few times. CDR3: CAWSARQNSPLHF. The CDR3 DNA reads as TGTGCCTGGAGTGCCCGACAGAATTCACCCCTCCACTTT. The rearrangement uses TRBV30 and TRBJ1-6, with D possibly being TRBD1 (5 bases). This CDR3 region has 13 residues. The germline V gene encodes CDR1 GTSNPN and CDR2 SVGIG (reference sequence). V was trimmed by 1 base and J by 7 bases, leaving 8 bases between them.

Remarks on this clonotype: The missing conserved phenylalanine or tryptophan at the end of this CDR3 makes a read error likely. The rearrangement uses TRBV28 and TRBJ1-2; 8 bases agree with TRBD1. The CDR3 covers 16 residues. The germline V gene has CDR1 MDHEN and CDR2 SYDVKM. The V segment lost 6 bases and the J segment 4 bases; nucleotides outside the gene matches: 13. This chain's CDR3 is CASRLGGQGAVYGYTL. In DNA, the CDR3 is TGTGCCAGCAGATTAGGAGGGCAGGGGGCGGTCTATGGCTACACCCTC.

The chain is built from TRBV6-2 or TRBV6-3 and TRBJ1-1; 10 bases align to TRBD1. The V segment lost 6 bases and the J segment 2 bases; nucleotides outside the gene matches: 6. This CDR3 is 15 amino acids long. CDR1 and CDR2 from the germline V gene are MNHEY and SVGEGT. The CDR3 sequence is CASRTGDRGNTEAFF. The CDR3 DNA follows: TGTGCCAGCAGGACTGGGGACAGGGGTAACACTGAAGCTTTCTTT.

This clonotype has a count of ten or more. The V and J genes are TRBV19 and TRBJ2-7, with 11 bases fitting TRBD2. There are 17 residues in the CDR3. Germline V gene data show CDR1 as LNHDA and CDR2 as SQIVND (reference sequence). With V trimmed by 6 bases and J by 2 bases, 12 bases remained unmatched. The CDR3 DNA reads TGTGCCAGTAGCGGGGGGCGACTAGCGGGAACTACCTACGAGCAGTACTTC. Encoded protein: CASSGGRLAGTTYEQYF.

This clonotype was picked up many times. DNA of the CDR3: TGTGCCAGTAGCAGACCGGGACAGGGGACGACCGGGGAGCTGTTTTTT. Amino acid sequence: CASSRPGQGTTGELFF. The chain uses TRBV19 and TRBJ2-2; 10 bases fit TRBD1. Germline-derived CDR1 and CDR2 are LNHDA and SQIVND (reference sequence). V shed 6 bases, J shed 5 bases, and the junction held 9 bases outside the gene matches. The CDR3 length is 16 residues.

This clonotype turned up a few times. CDR3 DNA sequence: TGTGCCAGCAGATTAATGGGAGGGGATCTTAGCAATCAGCCCCAGCATTTT. Translated: CASRLMGGDLSNQPQHF. The chain carries TRBV2 and TRBJ1-5; TRBD1 might be the D (5 bases). CDR3 length: 17 amino acids. Germline V lookup: CDR1 SNHLY, CDR2 FYNNEI. Trimming took 6 bases from V and 0 from J, leaving 18 bases between them.

The J gene is TRBJ1-6, the V gene TRBV3-1; D is unresolved. CDR1 LGHDT and CDR2 YNNKEL come from the germline V gene (reference sequence). The CDR3 is 14 residues long. Trimming pared 1 base from V and 9 bases from J, leaving 10 bases between. CDR3 DNA: TGTGCCAGCAGCCAAGCCGGGGTCGGTTCACCCCTCCACTTT. Translation gives CASSQAGVGSPLHF.

This clonotype was seen at least ten times. V is TRBV13 and J is TRBJ2-1, with 11 positions matching TRBD2. Germline CDR1 PRHDT, CDR2 FYEKMQ (reference sequence). This CDR3 has 17 residues. V dropped 0 bases and J dropped 2; count of bases not matched to a gene: 3. This CDR3 is CASSLGLAGEAYNEQFF. The CDR3 DNA sequence: TGTGCCAGCAGCTTAGGACTAGCGGGAGAGGCCTACAATGAGCAGTTCTTC.

This clonotype came up a few times. The chain employs TRBV5-4 and TRBJ1-1, with 7 bases that match TRBD1. Trimming at V came to 0 bases and at J to 7 bases, leaving 3 bases not matched to a gene. The CDR3 extends over 13 amino acids. Germline V lookup: CDR1 SGHNT, CDR2 YYREEE (reference sequence). The CDR3 DNA is TGTGCCAGCAGCTTGGGAGGGGGCGGTGAAGCTTTCTTT. Its protein is CASSLGGGGEAFF.

A remark on this clonotype: One end of the junction varies from germline; a read error may be responsible. The chain recombines TRBV2 with TRBJ1-1; D is unclear. Looked up from germline, CDR1 is SNHLY and CDR2 is FYNNEI. The CDR3 covers 16 residues. CDR3 loop: CASSEGAAGLNTEALF. CDR3 bases: TGTGCCAGCAGTGAAGGGGCGGCAGGCCTAAACACTGAAGCTCTCTTT.

This clonotype was counted only a few times. This sequence joins TRBV7-2 and TRBJ2-7; D possibly matches TRBD1 or TRBD2 (5 bases each). Deletions cut 2 bases from V and 0 bases from J, with 8 bases between. This CDR3 is built from 14 residues. Germline V gene lookup returns CDR1 SGHTA and CDR2 FQGNSA. The CDR3 region has the DNA TGTGCCAGCAGCTTACAGGGAGTCTCCTACGAGCAGTACTTC. Protein: CASSLQGVSYEQYF.

This clonotype was seen at least ten times. The gene calls are TRBV11-3 and TRBJ2-2, with TRBD1 matching over 7 bases. CDR1 and CDR2 from the germline V gene are SGHNT and YENEEA. J was trimmed by 6 bases and V by 5 bases; bases with no gene match: 12. The CDR3 is 16 amino acids. CDR3 residues: CASSKIPRQGSGELFF. Written as DNA, the CDR3 is TGTGCCAGCAGCAAAATACCGAGACAGGGCTCCGGGGAGCTGTTTTTT. The whole variable domain, remainder taken from reference TRBV11-3 and TRBJ2-2, is EAGVVQSPRYKIIEKKQPVAFWCNPISGHNTLYWYLQNLGQGPELLIRYENEEAVDDSQLPKDRFSAERLKGVDSTLKIQPAELGDSAVYLCASSKIPRQGSGELFFGEGSRLTVL.

This clonotype was counted ten times or more. The J gene is TRBJ2-1, the V gene TRBV7-9, with D perhaps matching TRBD1 (5 bases). This CDR3 contains 16 residues. The ends were cut back, 4 bases at V and 4 bases at J, with 17 bases in the middle. Germline V CDR1 and CDR2: SEHNR, FQNEAQ (reference sequence). The CDR3 protein is CASSSSLEKGYNEQFF. Written as DNA, the CDR3 is TGTGCCAGCAGCTCAAGTTTAGAAAAGGGGTACAATGAGCAGTTCTTC.

This clonotype was detected ten times or more. This chain joins TRBV29-1 and TRBJ2-5; D gene unclear. Germline V gene sequence: CDR1 SQVTM, CDR2 ANQGSEA. The CDR3 has 11 amino acids. V shed 4 bases and J shed 4 bases, with 7 bases lying between them. CDR3 sequence: CSVVIGETQYF. CDR3 bases: TGCAGCGTTGTTATCGGAGAGACCCAGTACTTC.

This clonotype turned up a few times. The chain is built from TRBV19 and TRBJ2-6, with D unresolved. From germline, CDR1 is LNHDA and CDR2 SQIVND (reference sequence). The CDR3 consists of 16 residues. Trimming left V 5 bases short and J 0 bases short, with 11 bases between. CDR3 sequence reads: CASSLRHSSGANVLTF. DNA for the CDR3: TGTGCCAGTAGTCTGAGGCATTCCTCTGGGGCCAACGTCCTGACTTTC.

This clonotype was counted ten times or more. The V and J genes are TRBV28 and TRBJ1-6, with a possible D match to TRBD1 (5 bases). The CDR3 is 15 residues long. Trimming left V 3 bases short and J 9 bases short, with 15 bases between. Germline V gene sequence: CDR1 MDHEN, CDR2 SYDVKM. Written as DNA, the CDR3 is TGTGCCAGCAGTTTGTCGGGGGACGGGATTTCACCCCTCCACTTT. Amino acid sequence: CASSLSGDGISPLHF.